This T cell receptor (beta chain) derives from a study of blood T cell repertoires in COVID-19. Germline trimming cut 4 bases from V and 0 bases from J; bases unmatched to any gene: 1. CDR1 is ENHRY, CDR2 SYGVKD, per germline. CDR3 length: 14 residues. The table came from immunoSEQ multiplex PCR; TCRdb's copy has only in-frame clones and leaves some out. In the table there are about 47,000 clones, roughly four fifths of which are singletons. V gene TRBV10-3 combines with J gene TRBJ2-7; 9 positions match TRBD2. Sequenced: peripheral blood. This receptor was taken from a human donor with acute or convalescent COVID-19. The donor label of this sample is uncertain. Here the CDR3 reads CAISGLADSYEQYF. DNA for the CDR3: TGTGCCATCAGTGGACTAGCGGACTCCTACGAGCAGTACTTC.